This TCR beta chain was captured by sequencing in a study of T cells in tuberculosis. Study information: PBMC were archived before or within 7 days of starting treatment. Study results and caveats: The TCR-beta difference was not significant; alpha differences partly reflected length. Active tuberculosis cases were adults; controls were adolescents.

Time point meaning: new active TB diagnosis, blood taken before or within 7 days of starting treatment. Repertoires were generated with immunoSEQ multiplex PCR, while TCRdb's copy carries only in-frame clones and drops some. Counted here are roughly 34,000 clones, about 82% occurring once; the ten biggest clones make up 5.2%. About this clone: No antigen is known for it.

Germline loops: CDR1 MDHEN, CDR2 SYDVKM. V shed 10 bases and J shed 4 bases, with 13 bases lying between them. The CDR3 extends over 12 amino acids. This receptor was obtained from an adult with tuberculosis. V is TRBV28 and J is TRBJ1-2, with D possibly matching TRBD1 (6 bases). Sequencing used PBMCs, obtained at tuberculosis diagnosis. The chain's CDR3 is CATYIQGYGYTF. For the CDR3, the DNA is TGTGCCACCTACATACAGGGCTATGGCTACACCTTC.